The next 8 T cell receptor beta chains were all read from a single sample in a study of shared clonotypes between healthy human individuals (dated by TCRdb to the early 2020s). Libraries were made using the immunoSEQ multiplex PCR assay. What TCRdb holds here is the immuneACCESS table cut down to in-frame rearrangements. Part of the clones is not present; checked against another copy, under half of the missing clones reflect an unresolved V gene, and the others are unexplained. This sample gives around 1.6 million clones in total; nearly 99% of them show up just once. The ten largest make up 0.4% to 0.55% of the sample. Sequenced: naive CD4+ T cells sorted from blood. The cell subset or site label here, explained by the study, means: CD45RA+ positively selected. Every receptor here comes from a man aged 25 to 45 in good health.

This chain connects TRBV9 to TRBJ2-1; D is perhaps TRBD2 (5 bases). V lost 4 bases and J lost 2, with 16 bases in between. CDR3 length: 16 residues. Per the germline V gene, CDR1 is SGDLS and CDR2 is YYNGEE. The CDR3 is CASSQSGSGAYNEQFF. CDR3 bases: TGTGCCAGCAGCCAATCTGGGAGCGGAGCCTACAATGAGCAGTTCTTC.

The gene calls are TRBV2 and TRBJ1-5; D remains unclear. This CDR3 has 17 residues. Germline lookup yields CDR1 SNHLY and CDR2 FYNNEI. V was clipped by 7 bases and J by 3 bases, with 22 bases between them. As DNA, the CDR3 is TGTGCCAGCATTCAGGACCGGATGGGCTATGTCAATCAGCCCCAGCATTTT. It is translated as CASIQDRMGYVNQPQHF.

This clone was seen once. The V call is TRBV10-2, the J call TRBJ2-7; D gene unclear. The ends were cut back, 5 bases at V and 2 bases at J, with 10 bases in the middle. The length of the CDR3 is 13 residues. The germline CDR1 and CDR2 sequences are WSHSY and SAAADI. DNA for the CDR3: TGCGCCAGCAGTAGGCCAAATGCCTACGAGCAGTACTTC. It translates to CASSRPNAYEQYF.

This chain links TRBV30 with TRBJ1-1; D call uncertain. V was cut by 0 bases and J by 0 bases, with 5 bases left in between. Germline values: CDR1 GTSNPN, CDR2 SVGIG (reference sequence). The CDR3 has 13 residues. The DNA of the CDR3 is TGTGCCTGGAGTGTAACGTTGAACACTGAAGCTTTCTTT. Translation: CAWSVTLNTEAFF.

This chain joins TRBV30 and TRBJ2-7; 7 bases are shared with TRBD2. Germline V gene sequence: CDR1 GTSNPN, CDR2 SVGIG (reference sequence). Trimming cost V 0 bases and J 3 bases; bases outside gene matches: 5. The length of the CDR3 is 14 residues. In nucleotides, the CDR3 is TGTGCCTGGAGTGTAATGGGACTACACTACGAGCAGTACTTC. It translates to CAWSVMGLHYEQYF.

The chain combines TRBV7-2 with TRBJ1-2; D ambiguous. Trimming left V 4 bases short and J 6 bases short, with 15 bases between. Germline loops: CDR1 SGHTA, CDR2 FQGNSA. The CDR3 has 14 amino acids. CDR3 coding DNA: TGTGCCAGCAGCTGGGGAGGGAGGGAGAATGGCTACACCTTC. Its protein product is CASSWGGRENGYTF.

V gene TRBV19 combines with J gene TRBJ2-7; D possibly corresponds to TRBD2 (6 bases). Germline V lookup: CDR1 LNHDA, CDR2 SQIVND (reference sequence). The V end was cut by 1 base, the J end by 3 bases, with 13 bases between. The CDR3 is 15 amino acids. As DNA, the CDR3 is TGTGCCAGTAGTATAGTGGGGGGTTCAGACTACGAGCAGTACTTC. As protein: CASSIVGGSDYEQYF.

This clone was seen just once. This chain uses TRBV19 with TRBJ2-3, with D hard to call. V lost 8 bases to trimming and J lost 3 bases, with 12 bases between them. Per germline, CDR1 LNHDA and CDR2 SQIVND (reference sequence). The CDR3 runs to 13 residues. The CDR3 loop is CASRTLPTDTQYF. CDR3 in DNA: TGTGCCAGTCGGACCCTGCCGACAGATACGCAGTATTTT.